These 5 T cell receptor beta chains came from one sample sequenced in a study of Tregs in tolerant kidney transplant recipients. Sequencing was performed with immunoSEQ multiplex PCR; in TCRdb, only in-frame clones are kept and a portion is missing. Of some 250,000 clones detected, about 86% appear once; the ten largest clones hold roughly 0.67%. The sequencing sample was made of CD4+ T cells from blood. The origin of the receptors is a human donor in good health.

V gene TRBV20-1 combines with J gene TRBJ2-7; D remains ambiguous. CDR1 is DFQATT, CDR2 SNEGSKA, per germline (reference sequence). V lost 7 bases to trimming and J lost 4 bases, with 11 bases between them. This CDR3 has 11 amino acids. The CDR3 DNA is TGCAGTGTAAGTTGGCAGTACGAGCAGTACTTC. Amino acid sequence: CSVSWQYEQYF.

The V gene is TRBV7-9, the J gene TRBJ2-6, with D tentatively TRBD1 or TRBD2 (5 bases each). The germline V gene encodes CDR1 SEHNR and CDR2 FQNEAQ (reference sequence). The CDR3 is made up of 18 amino acids. The germline V and J ends were trimmed by 5 bases and 4 bases, with 21 bases remaining between them. The CDR3 here is CASSPPFRVGTGANVLTF. The CDR3 DNA reads as TGTGCCAGCAGCCCACCGTTTAGGGTGGGGACCGGGGCCAACGTCCTGACTTTC.

The chain employs TRBV12-5 and TRBJ1-3; D might be TRBD1 (6 bases). Between the trimmed V and J ends, which lost 1 base and 7 bases, there was a span of 20 bases. Germline V lookup: CDR1 LGHNT, CDR2 FRNRAP. The CDR3 is 17 amino acids. In DNA, the CDR3 is TGTGCTAGTGGTTTGGCTGACCCACAGGGTTGGATTAACACCATATATTTT. The encoded protein is CASGLADPQGWINTIYF.

V is TRBV5-1 and J is TRBJ2-7, with TRBD2 matching over 7 bases. The CDR3 has 14 amino acids. With 4 bases clipped from V and 3 bases from J, the junction kept 7 bases outside the gene matches. Germline assignment: CDR1 SGHRS and CDR2 YFSETQ. CDR3 nucleotides: TGCGCCAGCAGCCTCACTACTAGCGACTACGAGCAGTACTTC. Translation gives CASSLTTSDYEQYF.

The genes are TRBV18 and TRBJ1-5; 9 bases are a match to TRBD1. The CDR3 is 15 residues long. The trim removed 3 bases at V and 3 bases at J, leaving 3 bases unmatched. Germline V gene data show CDR1 as KGHSH and CDR2 as LQKENI. The CDR3 region has the DNA TGTGCCAGCTCACCGGGGACAGGGAACAATCAGCCCCAGCATTTT. It encodes CASSPGTGNNQPQHF. The variable domain in full, completed from reference TRBV18 and TRBJ1-5, reads NAGVMQNPRHLVRRRGQEARLRCSPMKGHSHVYWYRQLPEEGLKFMVYLQKENIIDESGMPKERFSAEFPKEGPSILRIQQVVRGDSAAYFCASSPGTGNNQPQHFGDGTRLSIL.